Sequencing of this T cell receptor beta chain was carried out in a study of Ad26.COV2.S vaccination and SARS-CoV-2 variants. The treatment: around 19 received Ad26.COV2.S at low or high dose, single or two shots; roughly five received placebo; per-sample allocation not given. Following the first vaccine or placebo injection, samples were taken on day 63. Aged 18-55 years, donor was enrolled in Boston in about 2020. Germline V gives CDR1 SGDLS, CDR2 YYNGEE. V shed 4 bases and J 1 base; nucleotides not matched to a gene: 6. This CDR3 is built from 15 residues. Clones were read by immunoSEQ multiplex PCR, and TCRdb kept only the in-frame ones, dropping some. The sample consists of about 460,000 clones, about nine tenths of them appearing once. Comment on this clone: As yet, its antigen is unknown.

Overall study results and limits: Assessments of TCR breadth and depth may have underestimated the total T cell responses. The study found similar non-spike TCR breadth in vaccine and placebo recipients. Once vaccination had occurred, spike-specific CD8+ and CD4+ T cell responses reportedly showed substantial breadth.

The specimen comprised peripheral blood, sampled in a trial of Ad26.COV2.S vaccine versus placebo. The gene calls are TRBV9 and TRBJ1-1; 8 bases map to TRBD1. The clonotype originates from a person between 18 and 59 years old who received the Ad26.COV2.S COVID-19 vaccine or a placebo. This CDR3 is CASSSRTGRNTEAFF. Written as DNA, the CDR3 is TGTGCCAGCAGCTCCCGGACAGGGAGGAACACTGAAGCTTTCTTT.